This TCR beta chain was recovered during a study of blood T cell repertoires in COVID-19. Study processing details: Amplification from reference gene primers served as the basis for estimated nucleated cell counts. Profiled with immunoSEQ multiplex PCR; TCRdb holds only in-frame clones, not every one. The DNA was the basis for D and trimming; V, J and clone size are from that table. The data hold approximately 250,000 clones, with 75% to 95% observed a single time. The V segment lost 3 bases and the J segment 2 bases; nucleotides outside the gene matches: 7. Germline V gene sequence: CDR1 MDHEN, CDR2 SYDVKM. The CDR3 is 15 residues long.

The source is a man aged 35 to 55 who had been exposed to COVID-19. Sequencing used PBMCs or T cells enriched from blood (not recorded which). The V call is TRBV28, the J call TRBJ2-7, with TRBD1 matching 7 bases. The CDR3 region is CASSFAGTAAYEQYF. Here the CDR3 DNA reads TGTGCCAGCAGTTTCGCCGGGACAGCAGCCTACGAGCAGTACTTC. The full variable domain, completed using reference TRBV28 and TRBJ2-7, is DVKVTQSSRYLVKRTGEKVFLECVQDMDHENMFWYRQDPGLGLRLIYFSYDVKMKEKGDIPEGYSVSREKKERFSLILESASTNQTSMYLCASSFAGTAAYEQYFGPGTRLTVT.